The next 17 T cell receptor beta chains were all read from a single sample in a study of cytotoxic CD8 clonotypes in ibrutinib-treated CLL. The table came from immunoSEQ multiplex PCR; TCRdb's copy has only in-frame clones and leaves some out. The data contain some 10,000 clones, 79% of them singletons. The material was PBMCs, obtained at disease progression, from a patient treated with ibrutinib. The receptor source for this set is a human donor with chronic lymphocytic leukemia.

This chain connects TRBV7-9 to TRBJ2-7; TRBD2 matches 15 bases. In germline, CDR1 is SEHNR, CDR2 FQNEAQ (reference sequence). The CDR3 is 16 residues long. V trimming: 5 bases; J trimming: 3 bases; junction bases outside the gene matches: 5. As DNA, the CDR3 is TGTGCCAGCAGCCCACCGGGACTAGCGGGAGGCTACGAGCAGTACTTC. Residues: CASSPPGLAGGYEQYF.

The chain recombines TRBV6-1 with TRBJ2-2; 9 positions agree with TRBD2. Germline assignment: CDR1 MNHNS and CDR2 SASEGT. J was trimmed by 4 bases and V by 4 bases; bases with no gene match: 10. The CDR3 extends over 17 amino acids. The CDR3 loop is CASSVASGDHITGELFF. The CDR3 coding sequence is TGTGCCAGCAGTGTCGCTAGCGGGGACCACATCACCGGGGAGCTGTTTTTT.

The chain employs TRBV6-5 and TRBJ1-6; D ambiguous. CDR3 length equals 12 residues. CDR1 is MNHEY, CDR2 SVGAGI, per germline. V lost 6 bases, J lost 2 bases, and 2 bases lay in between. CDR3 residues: CASRAYNSPLHF. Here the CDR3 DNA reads TGTGCCAGCAGGGCCTATAATTCACCCCTCCACTTT.

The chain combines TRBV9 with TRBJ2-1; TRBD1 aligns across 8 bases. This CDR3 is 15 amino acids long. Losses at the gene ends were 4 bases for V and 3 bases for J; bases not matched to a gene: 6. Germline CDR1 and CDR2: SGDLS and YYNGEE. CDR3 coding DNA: TGTGCCAGCAGCCCCGCGGGACAGGTCTACAATGAGCAGTTCTTC. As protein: CASSPAGQVYNEQFF.

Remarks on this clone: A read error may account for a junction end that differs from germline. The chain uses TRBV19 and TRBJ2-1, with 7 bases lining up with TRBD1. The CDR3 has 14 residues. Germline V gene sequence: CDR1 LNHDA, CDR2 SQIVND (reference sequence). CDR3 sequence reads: CASIRQGNNNGQFF. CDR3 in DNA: TGTGCCAGTATTCGACAGGGAAACAATAATGGGCAGTTCTTC.

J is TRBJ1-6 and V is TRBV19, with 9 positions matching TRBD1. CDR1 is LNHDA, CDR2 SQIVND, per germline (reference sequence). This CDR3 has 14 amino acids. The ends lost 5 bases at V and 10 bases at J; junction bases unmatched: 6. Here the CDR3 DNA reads TGTGCCAGTAGTCCCGGGACAGGGCACTCACCCCTCCACTTT. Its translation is CASSPGTGHSPLHF.

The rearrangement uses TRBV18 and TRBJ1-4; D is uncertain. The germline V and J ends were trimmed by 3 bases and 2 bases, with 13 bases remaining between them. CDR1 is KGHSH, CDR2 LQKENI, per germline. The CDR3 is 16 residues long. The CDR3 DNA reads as TGTGCCAGCTCACCGGAGCGGCGGGCGACTAATGAAAAACTGTTTTTT. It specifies CASSPERRATNEKLFF. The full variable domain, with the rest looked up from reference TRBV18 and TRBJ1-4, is NAGVMQNPRHLVRRRGQEARLRCSPMKGHSHVYWYRQLPEEGLKFMVYLQKENIIDESGMPKERFSAEFPKEGPSILRIQQVVRGDSAAYFCASSPERRATNEKLFFGSGTQLSVL.

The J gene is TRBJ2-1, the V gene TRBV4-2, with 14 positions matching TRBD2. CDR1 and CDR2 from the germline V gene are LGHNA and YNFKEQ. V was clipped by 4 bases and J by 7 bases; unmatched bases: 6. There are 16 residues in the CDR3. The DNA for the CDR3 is TGTGCCAGCAGCCGCCGGACTAGCGGGGGGCTAAATGAGCAGTTCTTC. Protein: CASSRRTSGGLNEQFF.

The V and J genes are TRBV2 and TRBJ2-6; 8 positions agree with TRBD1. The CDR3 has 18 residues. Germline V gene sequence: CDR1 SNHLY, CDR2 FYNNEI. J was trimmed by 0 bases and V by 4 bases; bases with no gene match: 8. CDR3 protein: CASSVQGASRSGANVLTF. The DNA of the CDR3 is TGTGCCAGCAGTGTCCAGGGGGCGTCTCGCTCTGGGGCCAACGTCCTGACTTTC.

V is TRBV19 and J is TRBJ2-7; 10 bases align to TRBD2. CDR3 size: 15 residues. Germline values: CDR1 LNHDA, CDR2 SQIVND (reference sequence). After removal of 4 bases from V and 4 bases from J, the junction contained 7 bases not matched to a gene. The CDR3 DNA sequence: TGTGCCAGTAGTAATCTAGCGGGAGCATGGTACGAGCAGTACTTC. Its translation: CASSNLAGAWYEQYF.

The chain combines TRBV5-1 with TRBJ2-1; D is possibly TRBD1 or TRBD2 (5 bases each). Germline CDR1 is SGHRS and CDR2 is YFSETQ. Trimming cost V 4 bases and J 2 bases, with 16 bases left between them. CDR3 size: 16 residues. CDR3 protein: CASSARGLLTYNEQFF. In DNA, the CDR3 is TGCGCCAGCAGCGCCCGGGGCCTTCTTACCTACAATGAGCAGTTCTTC.

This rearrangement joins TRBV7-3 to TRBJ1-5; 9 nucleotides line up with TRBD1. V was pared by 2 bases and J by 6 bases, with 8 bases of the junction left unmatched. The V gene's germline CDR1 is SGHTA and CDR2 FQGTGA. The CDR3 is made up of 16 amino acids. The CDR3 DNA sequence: TGTGCCAGCAGCTTACCCCCGGGACAGGGAAGTCAGCCCCAGCATTTT. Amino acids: CASSLPPGQGSQPQHF. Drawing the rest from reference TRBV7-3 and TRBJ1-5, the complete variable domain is GAGVSQTPSNKVTEKGKYVELRCDPISGHTALYWYRQSLGQGPEFLIYFQGTGAADDSGLPNDRFFAVRPEGSVSTLKIQRTERGDSAVYLCASSLPPGQGSQPQHFGDGTRLSIL.

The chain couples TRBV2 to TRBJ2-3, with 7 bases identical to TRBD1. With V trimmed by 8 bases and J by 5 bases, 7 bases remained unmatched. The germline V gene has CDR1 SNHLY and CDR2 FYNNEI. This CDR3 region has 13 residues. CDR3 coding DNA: TGTGCCAGCCACAGGGGAGTGGGAGATACGCAGTATTTT. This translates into CASHRGVGDTQYF.

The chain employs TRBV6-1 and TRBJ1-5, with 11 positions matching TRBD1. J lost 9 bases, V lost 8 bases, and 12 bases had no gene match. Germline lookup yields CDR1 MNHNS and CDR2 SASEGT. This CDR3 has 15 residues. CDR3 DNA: TGTGCCAGCCGGTGGGACAGGGGGGTTAGGGGGCCCCAGCATTTT. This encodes CASRWDRGVRGPQHF.

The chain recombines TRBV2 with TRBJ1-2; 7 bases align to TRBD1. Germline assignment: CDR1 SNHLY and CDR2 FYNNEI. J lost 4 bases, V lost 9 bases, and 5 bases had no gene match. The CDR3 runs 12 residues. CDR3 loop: CARARQGYGYTF. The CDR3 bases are TGTGCCAGGGCAAGACAGGGCTATGGCTACACCTTC.

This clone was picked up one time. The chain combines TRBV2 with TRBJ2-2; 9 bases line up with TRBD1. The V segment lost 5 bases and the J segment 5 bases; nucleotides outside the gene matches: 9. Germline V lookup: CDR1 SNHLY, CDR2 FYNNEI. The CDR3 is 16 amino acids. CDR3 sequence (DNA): TGTGCCAGCAGTCCTCCGGGACAGGGAGGAACCGGGGAGCTGTTTTTT. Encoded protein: CASSPPGQGGTGELFF.

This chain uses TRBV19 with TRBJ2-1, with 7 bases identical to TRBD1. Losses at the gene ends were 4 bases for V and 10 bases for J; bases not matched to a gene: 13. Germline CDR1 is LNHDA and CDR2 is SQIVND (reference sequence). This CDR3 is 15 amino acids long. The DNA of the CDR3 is TGTGCCAGTAGTACCTCACAGGGGACCCATGCGGAGCAGTTCTTC. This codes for CASSTSQGTHAEQFF.